The 10 T cell receptor beta chains listed next were all sequenced from one sample in a study of blood T cell repertoires in COVID-19. Sequencing used immunoSEQ multiplex PCR; TCRdb keeps in-frame clones, though not all of them. The table has approximately 150,000 clones, more than 70% seen once. Sample: PBMCs or T cells enriched from blood (not recorded which). These receptors came from a man aged 40-55 years who had recovered from COVID-19.

J is TRBJ2-1 and V is TRBV9; D is perhaps TRBD2 (6 bases). The germline gives CDR1 SGDLS, CDR2 YYNGEE. Trimming left V 0 bases short and J 7 bases short, with 14 bases between. This CDR3 contains 15 residues. The CDR3 DNA follows: TGTGCCAGCAGCGTAGTCGGGTGGGCGGGGAATGAGCAGTTCTTC. Protein sequence: CASSVVGWAGNEQFF.

DNA of the CDR3: TGTGCCAGCAGTCCATTTACTAGCGGGGTATACAATGAGCAGTTCTTC. Its protein product is CASSPFTSGVYNEQFF. V usage is TRBV6-2 or TRBV6-3 and J usage is TRBJ2-1; 10 nucleotides line up with TRBD2. Looked up from germline, CDR1 is MNHEY and CDR2 is SVGEGT. The CDR3 extends over 16 amino acids. The ends lost 5 bases at V and 4 bases at J; junction bases unmatched: 8.

Here the CDR3 reads CASSLGINRDYEQYV. Written as DNA, the CDR3 is TGCGCCAGCAGCTTGGGTATAAACAGGGACTACGAGCAGTACGTC. The chain combines TRBV5-1 with TRBJ2-7; TRBD1 is a possible D gene (6 bases). The CDR3 sequence is 15 residues long. Germline CDR1 and CDR2: SGHRS and YFSETQ. Trimming shortened V by 0 bases and J by 3 bases, and 13 bases separated the two germline ends.

The V call is TRBV9, the J call TRBJ2-3; 10 bases align to TRBD2. V trimming: 4 bases; J trimming: 4 bases; junction bases outside the gene matches: 6. The CDR3 spans 15 residues. Germline values: CDR1 SGDLS, CDR2 YYNGEE. The CDR3 DNA is TGTGCCAGCAGCATCAGCGGGGGGGCTTCAGATACGCAGTATTTT. Translating it yields CASSISGGASDTQYF.

V gene TRBV6-5 combines with J gene TRBJ2-1; possible D gene TRBD2, 6 bases. CDR1 is MNHEY, CDR2 SVGAGI, per germline. V was trimmed by 5 bases and J by 7 bases, leaving 9 bases between them. CDR3 length: 12 amino acids. CDR3 amino acids: CASSRLGNEQFF. In nucleotides, the CDR3 is TGTGCCAGCAGTAGACTAGGGAATGAGCAGTTCTTC.

The chain uses TRBV12-3 or TRBV12-4 and TRBJ1-2, with 8 bases that match TRBD1. The trim removed 6 bases at V and 3 bases at J, leaving 0 bases unmatched. The CDR3 runs 12 residues. The CDR3 DNA reads as TGTGCCAGCAGGGGACAGGACTATGGCTACACCTTC. Translation: CASRGQDYGYTF.

The rearrangement links TRBV16 to TRBJ2-1; no firm D call. This CDR3 has 15 residues. V was pared by 2 bases and J by 2 bases, with 10 bases between. CDR1 and CDR2 (germline): KGHSY, FQNENV. The CDR3 coding sequence is TGTGCCAGCAGCCAACTGAGTCGGGCCTACAATGAGCAGTTCTTC. Translating gives CASSQLSRAYNEQFF.

The chain links TRBV20-1 to TRBJ2-7; D unclear. The germline CDR1 and CDR2 sequences are DFQATT and SNEGSKA (reference sequence). The CDR3 covers 11 residues. Trimming pared 2 bases from V and 2 bases from J, leaving 4 bases between. The CDR3 sequence: CSARQAYEQYV. CDR3 nucleotide sequence: TGCAGTGCTAGACAGGCCTACGAGCAGTACGTC.

In this sample, this clone turned up once. This sequence joins TRBV10-2 and TRBJ2-5; TRBD1 might be the D (7 bases). This CDR3 has 19 residues. CDR1 and CDR2 (germline): WSHSY, SAAADI. V shed 2 bases and J shed 5 bases, with 27 bases lying between them. Here the CDR3 DNA reads TGCGCCAGCAGTGAGGGAGGGGGCCGTTCCCTAGGGTTTGGGGAGACCCAGTACTTC. It is translated as CASSEGGGRSLGFGETQYF.

The gene calls are TRBV7-3 and TRBJ2-3; 13 positions agree with TRBD2. The CDR3 loop spans 18 amino acids. Germline V gives CDR1 SGHTA, CDR2 FQGTGA. After removal of 2 bases from V and 3 bases from J, the junction contained 8 bases not matched to a gene. The chain's CDR3 is CASSLASGLAGETDTQYF. The CDR3 DNA sequence: TGTGCCAGCAGCTTAGCATCAGGACTAGCGGGGGAAACAGATACGCAGTATTTT. The full variable domain, its missing parts supplied by reference TRBV7-3 and TRBJ2-3, is GAGVSQTPSNKVTEKGKYVELRCDPISGHTALYWYRQSLGQGPEFLIYFQGTGAADDSGLPNDRFFAVRPEGSVSTLKIQRTERGDSAVYLCASSLASGLAGETDTQYFGPGTRLTVL.